This record concerns one T cell receptor beta chain sequence. The target antigen is unknown. Assay version v3.0 of immunoSEQ was used, and it was run at survey level. Sequencing targeted roughly 35,000-55,000 T-cell genomes per sample. Sequenced by immunoSEQ multiplex PCR; TCRdb stores in-frame clones only, minus some. Here the sample spans 7,700 or so clones, 81% being singletons. The sample comes from a study of long-term antiretroviral therapy in people with HIV. Each donor had at least one pre-ART and at least two post-ART PBMC samples. About 1-10 million cryopreserved PBMC were held in samples before DNA extraction. CDR1 is GTSNPN and CDR2 is SVGIG in the germline V gene (reference sequence). The CDR3 has 13 residues. V lost 2 bases, J lost 1 base, and 6 bases lay in between. Notes on the study in general: Increased diversity was seen after ART, yet it remained lower than in transplant donor controls.

The sequences come from unsorted PBMCs, collected 2.6 years before starting antiretroviral therapy. This TCR came from a man aged 40-49 years with HIV. This chain uses TRBV30 with TRBJ1-5; D remains ambiguous. The CDR3 region is CAWSPDSNQPQHF. The CDR3 region has the DNA TGTGCCTGGAGTCCCGACAGCAATCAGCCCCAGCATTTT.